Listed below are T cell receptor beta chains from one sample, sequenced in a study of radiation and T cells in renal cell carcinoma. Measured with immunoSEQ multiplex PCR; TCRdb has only the in-frame clones, and not every one. The sample has about 90,000 clones; 75% to 85% are singletons. The sequencing here drew on blood, taken from a patient whose treatment included radiotherapy and nephrectomy. The receptors were gathered from a man in his 60s with renal cell carcinoma. CDR3s include the opening cysteine and the closing phenylalanine or tryptophan. A D gene is named only where the DNA matches it firmly. Not all rows give a size; the values are once, few, many and, for expanded clones, a class.

j_call,v_call,clone_size,d_call,cdr3_nt,cdr3_aa
TRBJ2-7,TRBV15,NA,NA,TGTGCCACCAGCAGAGACGGGGTGGGGTCCTACGAGCAGTACTTC,CATSRDGVGSYEQYF
TRBJ2-3,TRBV4-2,NA,NA,TGTGCCAGCAGCCATACGGCGCTTGAAGATACGCAGTATTTT,CASSHTALEDTQYF
TRBJ2-6,TRBV13,few,TRBD1,TGTGCCACCGACAGGGGGCTAAACTCTGGGGCCAACGTCCTGACTTTC,CATDRGLNSGANVLTF
TRBJ2-7,TRBV27,NA,NA,TGTGCCAGCAGATATACAGGGTTCCCCACCTACGAGCAGTACTTC,CASRYTGFPTYEQYF
TRBJ2-7,TRBV15,NA,NA,TGTGCCACCAGCGATCCACCGGTCTACGAGCAGTACTTC,CATSDPPVYEQYF
TRBJ2-4,TRBV5-8,NA,NA,TGTGCCAGCAGCTTAGGGACAACCCCCGAAAACATTCAGTACTTC,CASSLGTTPENIQYF
TRBJ2-1,TRBV29-1,NA,NA,TGCAGCGTTGAAATACCGGGGGCAGGGGACAATGAGCAGTTCTTC,CSVEIPGAGDNEQFF
TRBJ2-3,TRBV19,NA,TRBD2,TGTGCTAAGAGGCGGGAGGGCCATGGAGGCACAGATACGCAGTATTTT,CAKRREGHGGTDTQYF
TRBJ2-1,TRBV30,NA,TRBD2,TGTGCCTGGGTGACTAGCGGGATATCCTACAATGAGCAGTTCTTC,CAWVTSGISYNEQFF
TRBJ1-1,TRBV5-1,NA,NA,TGCGCCAGCAGCGCGGACGGCCCGAACACTGAAGCTTTCTTT,CASSADGPNTEAFF
TRBJ2-5,TRBV15,NA,TRBD2,TGTGCCACCAGCAGAGATGGGGGGGAGCAAGAGACCCAGTACTTC,CATSRDGGEQETQYF
TRBJ2-1,TRBV4-3,NA,NA,TGCGCCAGCAGCCATGCTATAGGGGGAATGCAGAACAATGAGCAGTTCTTC,CASSHAIGGMQNNEQFF
TRBJ2-7,TRBV7-2,NA,TRBD1,TGTGCCAGCAGCCGAGGACAGGGGAGCTTAAGCTCCTACGAGCAGTACTTC,CASSRGQGSLSSYEQYF
TRBJ2-2,TRBV28,once,NA,TGTGCCAGCAGACAAGACGGGAACACCGGGGAGCTGTTTTTT,CASRQDGNTGELFF
TRBJ2-7,TRBV5-5,NA,TRBD1,TGTGCCAGCAGCTTGGGGTCCGGGACAGGGTCAATCTACGAGCAGTACTTC,CASSLGSGTGSIYEQYF
TRBJ2-1,TRBV30,NA,TRBD2,TGTGCCTGGAGTTTAATAGCGGGAGTACGGTACAATGAGCAGTTCTTC,CAWSLIAGVRYNEQFF
TRBJ1-2,TRBV19,NA,NA,TGTGCCAGTATCGAGCAGGGACTCCTCTATGGCTACACCTTC,CASIEQGLLYGYTF
TRBJ1-1,TRBV29-1,NA,TRBD1,TGCAGCGTTGAAGATACCACAGGGGCCAGAAACACTGAAGCTTTCTTT,CSVEDTTGARNTEAFF
TRBJ2-7,TRBV27,NA,TRBD1,TGTGCCAGCAGTTGGGGACAGGGGGCTTCCTACGAGCAGTACTTC,CASSWGQGASYEQYF
TRBJ2-5,TRBV28,once,NA,TGTGCCAGCGTGGGACCCGGGTTAGAGACCCAGTACTTC,CASVGPGLETQYF
TRBJ1-5,TRBV21-1,NA,NA,TGTGCCACCGGTAAGGGACGGCGGAGCAATCAGCCCCAGCATTTT,CATGKGRRSNQPQHF
TRBJ1-1,TRBV27,NA,NA,TGTGCCAGCAGATCACGCCGGGCGGGAAGCACTGAAGCTTTCTTT,CASRSRRAGSTEAFF
TRBJ2-7,TRBV2,NA,NA,TGTGCCAGCAGCCCCCGGCGGGGGACAGTCTACGAGCAGTACTTC,CASSPRRGTVYEQYF
TRBJ2-5,TRBV19,NA,NA,TGTGCCAGTAGTGTGGGTCTTCTCACGGGGGAAACCCAGTACTTC,CASSVGLLTGETQYF
TRBJ2-7,TRBV20-1,once,NA,TGCAGTGCTCGCAATACCTACGAGCAGTACTTC,CSARNTYEQYF
TRBJ1-1,TRBV14,NA,NA,TGTGCCAGCAGCCAAGACAACAGTGTAACTGAAGCTTTCTTT,CASSQDNSVTEAFF
TRBJ2-7,TRBV19,NA,NA,TGTGCCAGTAGTATGATCCTGGGTAGCAGGTACGAGCAGTACTTC,CASSMILGSRYEQYF
TRBJ2-5,TRBV28,NA,TRBD2,TGTGCCAGCAGTTTGTCACTAGCGGGAGAGACCCAGTACTTC,CASSLSLAGETQYF
TRBJ2-1,TRBV7-9,NA,TRBD2,TGTGCCAGCAGCGACCCCCCCGGCGGGAGGGGATTTTACAATGAGCAGTTCTTC,CASSDPPGGRGFYNEQFF
TRBJ2-1,TRBV5-1,NA,TRBD2,TGCGCCAGCAGCGCCCGAGGGGCGGGAGGTCTTAGCAATGAGCAGTTCTTC,CASSARGAGGLSNEQFF
TRBJ2-7,TRBV6-5,NA,NA,TGTGCCAGCAGTTACCTAGGGGTGAGAGAGCAGTACTTC,CASSYLGVREQYF
TRBJ1-1,TRBV27,NA,NA,TGTGCCAGCAGTTTATACGGACTTACATTCCGGGACCTAGCTTCGGGTACGAACACTGAAGCTTTCTTT,CASSLYGLTFRDLASGTNTEAFF
TRBJ1-2,TRBV5-1,once,NA,TGCGCCAGCAGCTTAATCCAGGGCGGCTATGGCTACACCTTC,CASSLIQGGYGYTF
TRBJ2-1,TRBV4-3,NA,NA,TGCGCCAGCAGCCCGGACAGCTCGAACAATGAGCAGTTCTTC,CASSPDSSNNEQFF
TRBJ1-1,TRBV5-1,NA,TRBD1,TGCGCCAGCAGCTTGAGACAGGGGAGGACGAACACTGAAGCTTTCTTT,CASSLRQGRTNTEAFF